The 10 T cell receptor beta chains reported below all come from one sample, sequenced in a study of blood T cell repertoires in COVID-19. Here immunoSEQ multiplex PCR was the method, and the copy in TCRdb shows in-frame clones only, minus some. The table includes some 50,000 clones, around 86% detected once. Sample: peripheral blood. These receptors all come from a woman aged 60-75 years with acute or convalescent COVID-19.

This chain connects TRBV5-8 to TRBJ2-2; no clear D gene. CDR3 length equals 16 residues. V gave up 6 bases and J gave up 4 bases, with 19 bases separating them. In germline, CDR1 is SGHTS, CDR2 YDEGEE. The CDR3 coding sequence is TGTGCCAGCACGCTCCAACACCCGGGTGCCACCGGGGAGCTGTTTTTT. Its translation is CASTLQHPGATGELFF.

J is TRBJ2-7 and V is TRBV6-8, with 7 bases matching TRBD2. From germline, CDR1 is MNHGY and CDR2 SAAAGT. The CDR3 is 17 amino acids. V was clipped by 7 bases and J by 7 bases; unmatched bases: 22. The CDR3 reads CASTGRGGWLGTREQYF. The CDR3 DNA sequence: TGTGCCAGCACTGGGCGCGGGGGATGGCTAGGGACTCGGGAGCAGTACTTC.

This clone came up a few times. The chain joins TRBV7-2 to TRBJ1-1; the D gene is possibly TRBD1 (6 bases). V was cut by 6 bases and J by 1 base, with 9 bases left in between. CDR3 length: 13 residues. The germline V gene encodes CDR1 SGHTA and CDR2 FQGNSA. The CDR3 DNA reads TGTGCCAGCAGAAAAGGGGGGAACACTGAAGCTTTCTTT. Protein: CASRKGGNTEAFF.

This clone was recorded only once. Here the CDR3 DNA reads TGTGCCAGCAGTTTATTCAGTAGCGGGAGGAATGAGCAGTTCTTC. This codes for CASSLFSSGRNEQFF. The V and J genes are TRBV28 and TRBJ2-1; 10 bases align to TRBD2. Germline-derived CDR1 and CDR2 are MDHEN and SYDVKM. V gave up 1 base and J gave up 7 bases; unmatched junction bases: 4. The CDR3 is made up of 15 amino acids. The full variable domain, rest sourced from reference TRBV28 and TRBJ2-1, is DVKVTQSSRYLVKRTGEKVFLECVQDMDHENMFWYRQDPGLGLRLIYFSYDVKMKEKGDIPEGYSVSREKKERFSLILESASTNQTSMYLCASSLFSSGRNEQFFGPGTRLTVL.

V usage is TRBV2 and J usage is TRBJ2-1; D is perhaps TRBD2 (6 bases). This CDR3 comprises 14 residues. Trimming removed 2 bases from V and 10 bases from J, with 15 bases in between. Germline CDR1 SNHLY, CDR2 FYNNEI. This CDR3 reads CASSEKSGVNEQFF. For the CDR3, the DNA is TGTGCCAGCAGTGAAAAGTCGGGGGTCAACGAGCAGTTCTTC.

This clone was recorded a few times. The genes are TRBV15 and TRBJ1-4; TRBD1 aligns across 10 bases. The germline V gene encodes CDR1 LNHNV and CDR2 YYDKDF (reference sequence). V lost 1 base and J lost 5; bases outside the gene matches: 7. The CDR3 has 17 amino acids. Here the CDR3 DNA reads TGTGCCACCAGCAGAGCGATTGGGACAGGGGCGAATGAAAAACTGTTTTTT. Protein sequence: CATSRAIGTGANEKLFF. Drawing the rest from reference TRBV15 and TRBJ1-4, the complete variable domain is DAMVIQNPRYQVTQFGKPVTLSCSQTLNHNVMYWYQQKSSQAPKLLFHYYDKDFNNEADTPDNFQSRRPNTSFCFLDIRSPGLGDTAMYLCATSRAIGTGANEKLFFGSGTQLSVL.

V is TRBV30 and J is TRBJ2-7, with D perhaps TRBD2 (5 bases). Germline loops: CDR1 GTSNPN, CDR2 SVGIG (reference sequence). With 5 bases removed from V and 6 bases from J, the gap between germline ends came to 17 bases. The CDR3 is made up of 13 amino acids. The CDR3 reads CAWAGWNYPEQYF. The CDR3 nucleotides are TGTGCCTGGGCGGGCTGGAATTATCCCGAGCAGTACTTC.

The rearrangement joins TRBV24-1 to TRBJ1-5; maybe TRBD1 (5 bases). This CDR3 contains 14 residues. Per germline, CDR1 KGHDR and CDR2 SFDVKD. The V gene lost 7 bases and the J gene lost 2 bases, with 11 bases spanning the gap. CDR3: CATSPREGNQPQHF. The CDR3 coding sequence is TGTGCCACCAGCCCCAGGGAAGGCAATCAGCCCCAGCATTTT.

V gene TRBV12-3 or TRBV12-4 combines with J gene TRBJ1-1; D is uncertain. The CDR3 runs 13 residues. Deletions cut 1 base from V and 1 base from J, with 4 bases between. CDR3 DNA: TGTGCCAGCAGTTTAGTCTCGAACACTGAAGCTTTCTTT. This encodes CASSLVSNTEAFF.

The V gene is TRBV1, the J gene TRBJ1-6; the table gives TRBD1 as D, unverified against the DNA. TRBV1 is labeled a pseudogene. The CDR3 loop spans 16 amino acids. CDR3 sequence reads: CTSSQDRDRGNSPLHF. The CDR3 nucleotides read TGCACCAGCAGCCAAGATAGGGACAGGGGTAATTCACCCCTCCACTTT.